A selection of T cell receptor beta chains follows, all from one sample in a study of cytomegalovirus exposure and HLA in healthy donors. Libraries were prepared by immunoSEQ multiplex PCR; TCRdb keeps only in-frame clonotypes and omits some of them. The data contain about 120,000 clones, approximately 8.6% of them singletons. Sequences were obtained from PBMCs. The receptors were sampled from a woman in her thirties or forties in good health and CMV-seropositive. CDR3s include the opening cysteine and the closing phenylalanine or tryptophan. The D gene is left open where the match is weak. The size entry is marked missing in some rows and otherwise reads once, few, many or a size class.

TRBJ2-3,NA,NA,TRBV9,TGTGCCAGCAGCGCTTACACAGATACGCAGTATTTT,CASSAYTDTQYF
TRBJ1-1,NA,NA,TRBV10-2,TGCGCCAGCTCTCAGGGGACCACTGAAGCTTTCTTT,CASSQGTTEAFF
TRBJ2-7,NA,NA,TRBV7-8,TGTGCCAGCAGCTTAGGTTGGGGGCCGTTTGCTTACGAGCAGTACTTC,CASSLGWGPFAYEQYF
TRBJ2-7,NA,few,TRBV12-5,TGTGCTAGTGGTTTTAGATCCTACGAGCAGTACTTC,CASGFRSYEQYF
TRBJ1-2,NA,few,TRBV10-3,TGTGCCATCAGTCCAGGGTACTATGGCTACACCTTC,CAISPGYYGYTF
TRBJ1-1,NA,few,TRBV19,TGTGCCAGTAGTTCCCCCACGGCGGGGCTAATGTGGGCTTTCTTT,CASSSPTAGLMWAFF
TRBJ2-1,TRBD2,NA,TRBV11-2,TGTGCCAGCAGCTTAAGGGCTAGCGGGGTCGGCTCCTACAATGAGCAGTTCTTC,CASSLRASGVGSYNEQFF
TRBJ2-1,NA,NA,TRBV30,TGTGCCTGGATGCTCCTGGGGCGCGGATATGAGCAGTTCTTC,CAWMLLGRGYEQFF
TRBJ2-1,TRBD1,few,TRBV6-1,TGTGCCAGCAGTGAAGGGGGACAGGGGTTCCACAATGAGCAGTTCTTC,CASSEGGQGFHNEQFF
TRBJ1-1,NA,few,TRBV11-2,TGTGCCAGCAGCACGTACAGGGAGCCGAACACTGAAGCTTTCTTT,CASSTYREPNTEAFF
TRBJ2-1,TRBD2,few,TRBV27,TGTGCCAGCAGCAGGGCGACTAGCGGGTACAATGAGCAGTTCTTC,CASSRATSGYNEQFF
TRBJ2-2,TRBD1,NA,TRBV7-9,TGTGCCAGCACCGCAGGGGGCGGCGGGGAGCTGTTTTTT,CASTAGGGGELFF
TRBJ2-7,TRBD2,NA,TRBV5-1,TGCGCCAGCGCTCTTGCTAGCGGGATCTACGAGCAGTACTTC,CASALASGIYEQYF
TRBJ2-3,NA,NA,TRBV11-3,TGTGCCAGCAGCGCGAAATTCGCAGATACGCAGTATTTT,CASSAKFADTQYF
TRBJ2-7,TRBD1,few,TRBV27,TGTGCCAGCAGACGACAGGGGATGTCCTACGAGCAGTACTTC,CASRRQGMSYEQYF
TRBJ2-7,NA,few,TRBV27,TGTGCCAGCAGTCCGGTCGGCAGGGCTTACGAGCAGTACTTC,CASSPVGRAYEQYF
TRBJ2-7,TRBD1,NA,TRBV27,TGTGCCAGCAGTGGGACAGGGACTCTTTCCTACGAGCAGTACTTC,CASSGTGTLSYEQYF
TRBJ1-1,NA,few,TRBV6-1,TGTGCCAGCCCCGACAGGTTAAACACTGAAGCTTTCTTT,CASPDRLNTEAFF
TRBJ2-1,NA,NA,TRBV11-2,TGTGCCAGCAGATTAACCGCCGGGGGCAATGAGCAGTTCTTC,CASRLTAGGNEQFF
TRBJ1-5,TRBD1,NA,TRBV2,TGTGCCAGCAGCCTCGAGGGGGCGCGAGAAGGTCAGCCCCAGCATTTT,CASSLEGAREGQPQHF
TRBJ2-7,NA,few,TRBV11-3,TGTGCCAGCAGCTTCGGAGGCGCCCCCTCCTACGAGCAGTACTTC,CASSFGGAPSYEQYF
TRBJ1-3,NA,medium-sized,TRBV5-1,TGCGCCAGCAGCGTGTCGATTGGGGGCTCCGGAAACACCATATATTTT,CASSVSIGGSGNTIYF
TRBJ1-2,NA,few,TRBV18,TGTGCCAGCTCACCCTCAATCGCCCCACCCCAGGGCTACACCTTC,CASSPSIAPPQGYTF
TRBJ1-3,NA,few,TRBV2,TGTGCCAGCATCATGGAGGGGTTCTCTGGAAACACCATATATTTT,CASIMEGFSGNTIYF
TRBJ1-4,NA,NA,TRBV6-1,TGTGCCAGCAGGGACATCACCGGTGGTGAAAAACTGTTTTTT,CASRDITGGEKLFF
TRBJ2-2,TRBD1,few,TRBV18,TGTGCCAGCTCACCATCACAGGGGATCGAGGGGGAGCTGTTTTTT,CASSPSQGIEGELFF
TRBJ1-1,NA,NA,TRBV30,TGTGCCTGGAGTGTACTTCCCGGGAGAGCTTTCTTT,CAWSVLPGRAFF
TRBJ2-1,NA,few,TRBV10-3,TGTGCCATCAGTCGGGACTCTCCCCCCCAAATTGAGCAGTTCTTC,CAISRDSPPQIEQFF
TRBJ2-3,NA,few,TRBV28,TGTGCCAGCAGTCCCCCGGGCCAGGGTACGCAGTATTTT,CASSPPGQGTQYF
TRBJ2-2,NA,few,TRBV5-1,TGCGCCAGCAGCTTGATACAGGGTAACACCGGGGAGCTGTTTTTT,CASSLIQGNTGELFF
TRBJ1-1,NA,many,TRBV13,TGTGCCAGCAGCCTTAGACCAGGTACTGAAGCTTTCTTT,CASSLRPGTEAFF
TRBJ2-7,TRBD2,NA,TRBV19,TGTGCCAGTAGTTCTTTTACTAGCGGGGGGGCCTACGAGCAGTACTTC,CASSSFTSGGAYEQYF
TRBJ1-3,TRBD1,NA,TRBV18,TGTGCCAGCTCCATGACGACAGGGGGCCTCGGAAACACCATATATTTT,CASSMTTGGLGNTIYF
TRBJ2-2,NA,few,TRBV11-2,TGTGCCAGCAGCATCCCCGTGCGCACCGGGGAGCTGTTTTTT,CASSIPVRTGELFF
TRBJ2-7,TRBD1,few,TRBV6-5,TGTGCCAGCAGTTCGACAGGGTTCAACGAGCAGTACTTC,CASSSTGFNEQYF
TRBJ2-7,TRBD1,few,TRBV19,TGTGCCAGTAGTAGGCCGGGACAGGGGGCCTACGAGCAGTACTTC,CASSRPGQGAYEQYF
TRBJ1-2,NA,NA,TRBV7-9,TGTGCCAGCAGCTTAGACCGGGGTGGGTTCGTGGGCTACACCTTC,CASSLDRGGFVGYTF
TRBJ1-2,NA,few,TRBV5-1,TGCGCCAGCAGCTATTCTCAGGGTGAACGTGGCTACACCTTC,CASSYSQGERGYTF
TRBJ2-5,TRBD2,NA,TRBV4-1,TGCGCCAGCAGCCCTTTCGGACTAGCGGGAGAGACCCAGTACTTC,CASSPFGLAGETQYF
TRBJ1-6,NA,NA,TRBV6-5,TGTGCCAGCATGCTGGGGGGGGTTTTTAATTCACCCCTCCACTTT,CASMLGGVFNSPLHF
TRBJ1-2,TRBD1,NA,TRBV30,TGTGCCTGGAGTGGAGCCCGGACAGGGGATGGCTACACCTTC,CAWSGARTGDGYTF
TRBJ1-1,TRBD1,few,TRBV5-1,TGCGCCAGCAGTTTAGACAGGGGAGATTCGAACACTGAAGCTTTCTTT,CASSLDRGDSNTEAFF
TRBJ2-7,TRBD2,NA,TRBV7-2,TGTGCCAGCAGCTTAAGGGCGGGGGGCCTGAGCTCCTACGAGCAGTACTTC,CASSLRAGGLSSYEQYF
TRBJ2-5,TRBD2,few,TRBV5-6,TGTGCCAGCAGCTTGGAAGTAGCGGGGAACCAAGAGACCCAGTACTTC,CASSLEVAGNQETQYF
TRBJ2-7,TRBD1,few,TRBV5-1,TGCGCCAGCAGCTGGGACAGGGGTGGGTACGAGCAGTACTTC,CASSWDRGGYEQYF
TRBJ2-3,TRBD2,NA,TRBV14,TGTGCCAGCAGCCGACGTCTTAGCGGGGGGACCCGTGCTAGCACAGATACGCAGTATTTT,CASSRRLSGGTRASTDTQYF
TRBJ1-4,TRBD1,few,TRBV11-2,TGTGCCAGCAGCTCTGACAGGGACGAAAAACTGTTTTTT,CASSSDRDEKLFF
TRBJ1-2,NA,few,TRBV2,TGTGCCAGCACCACCACGACAGCCGCTAACTATGGCTACACCTTC,CASTTTTAANYGYTF
TRBJ2-7,TRBD2,NA,TRBV5-1,TGCGCCAGCAGCCATCGACTAGCGGGGGGAAACGAGCAGTACTTC,CASSHRLAGGNEQYF
TRBJ1-2,NA,few,TRBV30,TGTGCCTGGAGTGTGAGGCGGCTTCTTATCTCCATCAACTATGGCTACACCTTC,CAWSVRRLLISINYGYTF
TRBJ1-1,TRBD1,NA,TRBV5-8,TGTGCCAGCAGCTTGATAGGACAGGGTTTCACTGAAGCTTTCTTT,CASSLIGQGFTEAFF
TRBJ1-1,NA,NA,TRBV9,TGTGCCAGCAGCGTCCACCAGGGCAACACCAGCTCCCGGAACACTGAAGCTTTCTTT,CASSVHQGNTSSRNTEAFF
TRBJ2-2,TRBD2,NA,TRBV10-3,TGTGCCATACCTAGCGGGGGGCCGAACACCGGGGAGCTGTTTTTT,CAIPSGGPNTGELFF
TRBJ2-7,NA,few,TRBV5-4,TGTGCCAGCAGCTTGGGGCAGGGCGATCCCTACGAGCAGTACTTC,CASSLGQGDPYEQYF
TRBJ2-7,NA,NA,TRBV10-3,TGTGCCATCAGTGAGTTCGAGGGAAGCTCCTACGAGCAGTACTTC,CAISEFEGSSYEQYF